The 19 T cell receptor beta chains given below trace back to one sample, sequenced in a study of cytomegalovirus exposure and HLA in healthy donors. Researchers ran the PCR with 60 Vbeta and 13 Jbeta primers. Generated by immunoSEQ multiplex PCR, the TCRdb table keeps only in-frame clones and is missing some. The sample has 100,000 to 150,000 clones; about four fifths are singletons. Sequenced input: PBMCs. The receptors come from a woman between 45 and 65 years old in good health and CMV-seropositive.

The gene calls are TRBV19 and TRBJ1-2; the D is unclear. Germline V gene data show CDR1 as LNHDA and CDR2 as SQIVND (reference sequence). With 6 bases removed from V and 4 bases from J, the gap between germline ends came to 18 bases. The length of the CDR3 is 15 residues. The CDR3 DNA sequence: TGTGCCAGTAGCATGATGGAACGGAGTGGCTATGGCTACACCTTC. Amino acid sequence: CASSMMERSGYGYTF.

This clone came up many times. The chain carries TRBV6-1 and TRBJ1-1, with a weak D call TRBD1 (5 bases). The ends were cut back, 2 bases at V and 5 bases at J, with 12 bases in the middle. Germline values: CDR1 MNHNS, CDR2 SASEGT. The CDR3 has 14 residues. The CDR3 DNA sequence: TGTGCCAGCAGTGAACAGGGAGGGATAACTGAAGCTTTCTTT. Protein product: CASSEQGGITEAFF.

This sequence joins TRBV30 and TRBJ2-7; D not resolved. CDR1 GTSNPN and CDR2 SVGIG come from the germline V gene (reference sequence). Trimming took off 1 base at V and 3 bases at J, with 7 bases between the two ends. This CDR3 has 12 amino acids. CDR3 nucleotides: TGTGCCTGGAGTGACCGCAGCTACGAGCAGTACTTC. It yields the protein CAWSDRSYEQYF.

The J gene is TRBJ2-4, the V gene TRBV7-2; TRBD2 is a possible D gene (7 bases). With 5 bases removed from V and 8 bases from J, the gap between germline ends came to 13 bases. The germline V gene has CDR1 SGHTA and CDR2 FQGNSA. The CDR3 has 13 amino acids. CDR3 in amino acids: CASSQQGGDIQYF. DNA of the CDR3: TGTGCCAGCAGCCAACAGGGAGGGGACATTCAGTACTTC.

The J gene is TRBJ2-1, the V gene TRBV19; 7 nucleotides align to TRBD1. Trimming at V came to 4 bases and at J to 8 bases, leaving 11 bases not matched to a gene. The CDR3 covers 15 residues. Germline V gene lookup returns CDR1 LNHDA and CDR2 SQIVND (reference sequence). CDR3 loop: CASSTDRAMNHEQFF. The DNA of the CDR3 is TGTGCCAGTAGTACCGACAGGGCAATGAACCATGAGCAGTTCTTC.

This clone has a handful of counts. This chain links TRBV7-9 with TRBJ2-7; 7 bases line up with TRBD2. From germline, CDR1 is SEHNR and CDR2 FQNEAQ (reference sequence). The CDR3 length is 16 residues. The ends lost 1 base at V and 5 bases at J; junction bases unmatched: 11. CDR3 in amino acids: CASSLGPRTRLNEQYF. Written as DNA, the CDR3 is TGTGCCAGCAGCTTAGGTCCCCGGACTAGGTTGAACGAGCAGTACTTC.

The chain combines TRBV2 with TRBJ2-1, with no clear D. Trimming removed 5 bases at V and 15 bases at J, with 17 bases between. The germline V gene has CDR1 SNHLY and CDR2 FYNNEI. The CDR3 is 12 residues long. The CDR3 sequence: CASSSAFGWPFF. The CDR3 coding sequence is TGTGCCAGCAGTTCGGCGTTCGGGTGGCCGTTCTTC.

This clone was seen a single time. The DNA of the CDR3 is TGTGCTAGTGGTTTGAATCCAGGGTTAGGCTACGAGCAGTACTTC. This codes for CASGLNPGLGYEQYF. The chain joins TRBV12-5 to TRBJ2-7; D may be TRBD1 (5 bases). Germline-derived CDR1 and CDR2 are LGHNT and FRNRAP. This CDR3 is built from 15 residues. The V end lost 2 bases, the J end lost 3 bases, and 14 bases lay between the germline ends.

This clone was found a few times. J is TRBJ1-1 and V is TRBV7-3; no clear D gene. Germline V lookup: CDR1 SGHTA, CDR2 FQGTGA. V shed 3 bases and J shed 8 bases, with 13 bases lying between them. This CDR3 spans 13 amino acids. CDR3 bases: TGTGCCAGCAGCTTCGGTTTGCCATGGGAAGCTTTCTTT. Translation: CASSFGLPWEAFF.

The CDR3 region has the DNA TGTGCCAGCAGTGTTTTGGCTAGCGGGAGCGGAGAGACCCAGTACTTC. It is translated as CASSVLASGSGETQYF. The chain links TRBV2 to TRBJ2-5; 10 bases agree with TRBD2. V was clipped by 4 bases and J by 4 bases; unmatched bases: 9. The CDR3 is made up of 16 amino acids. Per germline, CDR1 SNHLY and CDR2 FYNNEI. Looking up the rest from reference TRBV2 and TRBJ2-5 gives the full variable domain: EPEVTQTPSHQVTQMGQEVILRCVPISNHLYFYWYRQILGQKVEFLVSFYNNEISEKSEIFDDQFSVERPDGSNFTLKIRSTKLEDSAMYFCASSVLASGSGETQYFGPGTRLLVL.

CDR3 amino acids: CASSSRRSSGGDEQFF. The CDR3 bases are TGTGCCAGCAGCTCCCGGCGGTCTAGCGGGGGGGATGAGCAGTTCTTC. The chain joins TRBV7-2 to TRBJ2-1; 12 bases map to TRBD2. CDR1 is SGHTA and CDR2 is FQGNSA in the germline V gene. The trim removed 4 bases at V and 8 bases at J, leaving 9 bases unmatched. The CDR3 has 16 residues.

This chain connects TRBV5-1 to TRBJ2-1, with D uncertain. Germline CDR1 is SGHRS and CDR2 is YFSETQ. V lost 5 bases, J lost 7 bases, and 7 bases lay in between. This CDR3 region has 11 residues. CDR3 DNA: TGCGCCAGCAGTATCTATAATGAGCAGTTCTTC. This encodes CASSIYNEQFF.

This sequence joins TRBV27 and TRBJ2-5, with TRBD1 identical over 9 bases. Trimming removed 6 bases from V and 4 bases from J; junction bases left unmatched: 12. The CDR3 covers 16 residues. Germline V gene data show CDR1 as MNHEY and CDR2 as SMNVEV (reference sequence). CDR3 amino acids: CASRMRTGAFGETQYF. The CDR3 coding sequence is TGTGCCAGCAGGATGAGGACAGGGGCATTTGGAGAGACCCAGTACTTC.

The chain combines TRBV6-1 with TRBJ1-3; 9 nucleotides match TRBD1. Germline-derived CDR1 and CDR2 are MNHNS and SASEGT. The CDR3 has 14 amino acids. Trimming cost V 9 bases and J 3 bases; bases outside gene matches: 6. The chain's CDR3 is CASGTGSRGNTIYF. The DNA for the CDR3 is TGTGCCAGTGGGACAGGGTCTCGTGGAAACACCATATATTTT.

This clone was seen once. The chain combines TRBV7-6 with TRBJ2-3; 11 bases fit TRBD1. The CDR3 consists of 16 residues. From germline, CDR1 is SGHVS and CDR2 FNYEAQ. With 5 bases clipped from V and 3 bases from J, the junction kept 7 bases outside the gene matches. This CDR3 reads CASSRTGGSRTDTQYF. For the CDR3, the DNA is TGTGCCAGCAGCCGGACAGGGGGCAGTAGAACAGATACGCAGTATTTT. The variable domain in full, completed from reference TRBV7-6 and TRBJ2-3, reads GAGVSQSPRYKVTKRGQDVALRCDPISGHVSLYWYRQALGQGPEFLTYFNYEAQQDKSGLPNDRFSAERPEGSISTLTIQRTEQRDSAMYRCASSRTGGSRTDTQYFGPGTRLTVL.

This clone was counted only a few times. The chain has TRBV5-4 and TRBJ1-2, with TRBD1 matching 9 bases. The CDR3 has 14 residues. Trimming at V came to 0 bases and at J to 6 bases, leaving 3 bases not matched to a gene. Germline V lookup: CDR1 SGHNT, CDR2 YYREEE (reference sequence). The CDR3, as DNA: TGTGCCAGCAGCTTGGCCAACAGGGGGCATGGCTACACCTTC. Protein sequence: CASSLANRGHGYTF.

The chain joins TRBV27 to TRBJ2-7; 7 positions match TRBD1. The ends lost 4 bases at V and 0 bases at J; junction bases unmatched: 15. Germline V gene sequence: CDR1 MNHEY, CDR2 SMNVEV (reference sequence). The CDR3 length is 18 residues. The CDR3 is CASSSGQAEVDFSYEQYF. As DNA, the CDR3 is TGTGCCAGCAGTTCCGGACAGGCGGAAGTTGACTTCTCCTACGAGCAGTACTTC.

This clone appeared once. The chain couples TRBV7-8 to TRBJ2-5; 7 bases match TRBD2. CDR3 length equals 16 residues. Germline V gene data show CDR1 as SGHVS and CDR2 as FQNEAQ. Germline trimming cut 3 bases from V and 2 bases from J; bases unmatched to any gene: 9. DNA for the CDR3: TGTGCCAGCAGCTTCCGGGTAGCGGGCGTGCAAGAGACCCAGTACTTC. Its protein is CASSFRVAGVQETQYF.

The chain couples TRBV14 to TRBJ2-1, with 10 bases aligning to TRBD2. The germline V gene encodes CDR1 SGHDN and CDR2 FVKESK. Trimming took 1 base from V and 7 from J; bases not matched to a gene: 13. The CDR3 covers 18 residues. CDR3 sequence reads: CASSQASGRAKGLNEQFF. The DNA for the CDR3 is TGTGCCAGCAGCCAAGCGAGCGGGAGGGCTAAAGGTTTGAATGAGCAGTTCTTC.